This TCR beta chain was identified during a study of Graves' ophthalmopathy and Graves' hyperthyroidism. Researchers took RNA transcripts and amplified TCR beta CDR3 regions from them. The first round was an RT-PCR with HTBI primers, and the second round was a multiplex PCR. TCRdb processed the multiplex PCR reads anew with MiXCR; each CDR3 protein has one entry. This table has about 550,000 distinct CDR3 sequences, under 45% appearing once. General study points: Most thyroid clonotypes with frequency above 0.001 were detected in blood too. A model of 13 signatures distinguished ophthalmopathy from stable hyperthyroidism at about 86% sensitivity and around 81% specificity.

The CDR3 is 15 amino acids. V shed 0 bases, J shed 4 bases, and the junction held 2 bases outside the gene matches. CDR1 is SGHAT, CDR2 FQNNGV, per germline. Enrollment excluded any patients with other autoimmune diseases, uncontrolled infections, pregnancy or lactation. Concerning this clonotype: Its antigen is unidentified.

The chain carries TRBV11-2 and TRBJ1-4, with 7 bases aligning to TRBD1. The sequenced material came from peripheral blood or thyroid tissue (not recorded which). This receptor was obtained from an adult man with Graves' hyperthyroidism. The CDR3 DNA reads as TGTGCCAGCAGCTTAGAAGGGACAGATAATGAAAAACTGTTTTTT. It translates to CASSLEGTDNEKLFF.